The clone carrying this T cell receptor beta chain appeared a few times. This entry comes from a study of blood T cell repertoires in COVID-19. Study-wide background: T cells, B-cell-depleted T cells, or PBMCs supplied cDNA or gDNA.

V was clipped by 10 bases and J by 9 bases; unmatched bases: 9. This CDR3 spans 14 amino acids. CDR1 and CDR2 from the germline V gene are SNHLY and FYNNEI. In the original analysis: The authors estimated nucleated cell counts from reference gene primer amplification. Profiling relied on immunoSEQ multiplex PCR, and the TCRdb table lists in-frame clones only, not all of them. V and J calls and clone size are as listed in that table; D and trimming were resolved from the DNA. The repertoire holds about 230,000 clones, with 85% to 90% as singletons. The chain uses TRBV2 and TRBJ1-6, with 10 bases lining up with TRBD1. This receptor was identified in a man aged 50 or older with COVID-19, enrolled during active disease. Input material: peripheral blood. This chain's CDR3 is CATRGGQGTSPLHF. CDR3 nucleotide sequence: TGTGCCACCAGGGGGGGACAGGGGACTTCACCCCTCCACTTT.